Below, 13 T cell receptor beta chains from the same sample are listed, as sequenced in a study of cytomegalovirus exposure and HLA in healthy donors. Primers included in the PCR were 60 Vbeta and 13 Jbeta primers. Profiling relied on immunoSEQ multiplex PCR, and the TCRdb table lists in-frame clones only, not all of them. There are 100,000 to 150,000 clones in the sample, with around 1.5% held by the top ten. The specimen was PBMCs. The origin of the receptors is a woman aged 40-49 years in good health and CMV-seronegative.

The chain combines TRBV4-3 with TRBJ2-3; D may be TRBD2 (5 bases). Trimming cost V 1 base and J 1 base, with 9 bases left between them. Germline V gene sequence: CDR1 LGHNA, CDR2 YSLEER. This CDR3 comprises 15 residues. CDR3 nucleotides: TGCGCCAGCAGCCAAGTTGGAGGCGGCACAGATACGCAGTATTTT. Encoded protein: CASSQVGGGTDTQYF.

The chain uses TRBV4-3 and TRBJ2-3; the match to TRBD2 covers 9 bases. In germline, CDR1 is LGHNA, CDR2 YSLEER. The length of the CDR3 is 14 residues. V gave up 0 bases and J gave up 9 bases; unmatched junction bases: 4. Written as DNA, the CDR3 is TGCGCCAGCAGCCAAGAAAGCGGGGGGACCACGCAGTATTTT. Translation gives CASSQESGGTTQYF.

This rearrangement joins TRBV7-6 to TRBJ2-7; 8 nucleotides agree with TRBD2. Germline CDR1 and CDR2: SGHVS and FNYEAQ. CDR3 length equals 15 residues. V trimming: 5 bases; J trimming: 6 bases; junction bases outside the gene matches: 12. The CDR3: CASSTFHGRESEQYF. The CDR3 region has the DNA TGTGCCAGCAGCACTTTCCACGGGAGGGAAAGCGAGCAGTACTTC.

The genes are TRBV6-6 and TRBJ1-2; D is unresolved. Trimming took 4 bases from V and 3 from J, leaving 15 bases between them. The CDR3 loop spans 15 amino acids. CDR1 and CDR2 (germline): MNHNY, SVGAGI (reference sequence). For the CDR3, the DNA is TGTGCCAGCAGTTCCACCGGGAGAAAATACTATGGCTACACCTTC. As protein: CASSSTGRKYYGYTF.

The gene calls are TRBV7-2 and TRBJ1-1; tentatively, D is TRBD1 (6 bases). Germline V CDR1 and CDR2: SGHTA, FQGNSA. The V gene lost 5 bases and the J gene lost 7 bases, with 17 bases spanning the gap. The CDR3 consists of 14 residues. The CDR3 DNA is TGTGCCAGCAGCAAGAGGCAGGGGTATGATGAAGCTTTCTTT. As protein: CASSKRQGYDEAFF.

For this clone: The junction and the germline gene differ at one end; a read error may be behind it. J is TRBJ2-5 and V is TRBV7-7; 11 nucleotides agree with TRBD2. This CDR3 region has 16 residues. Germline V gene lookup returns CDR1 SSHAT and CDR2 FNYEAQ (reference sequence). The CDR3 DNA is TGTGCTAGCAGCCAACAACTAGCGGGGGTTCAAGAGACCCAGTACTTC. This translates into CASSQQLAGVQETQYF.

The chain recombines TRBV27 with TRBJ2-5, with 7 nucleotides matching TRBD1. The CDR3 sequence is 13 residues long. Germline V CDR1 and CDR2: MNHEY, SMNVEV (reference sequence). Trimming removed 5 bases from V and 5 bases from J; junction bases left unmatched: 5. CDR3 loop: CASSPDRVETQYF. The DNA of the CDR3 is TGTGCCAGCAGTCCAGACAGGGTTGAGACCCAGTACTTC.

This sequence joins TRBV19 and TRBJ2-5, with 12 bases identical to TRBD2. The V and J ends lost 6 bases and 5 bases, in that order; junction bases with no gene match: 7. This CDR3 spans 15 amino acids. CDR1 and CDR2 from the germline V gene are LNHDA and SQIVND (reference sequence). The CDR3 DNA sequence: TGTGCCAGTAGGACGGGACTAGCGGGCGGGGAGACCCAGTACTTC. Protein sequence: CASRTGLAGGETQYF.

The chain links TRBV2 to TRBJ2-1, with D possibly matching TRBD2 (6 bases). Trimming removed 5 bases at V and 4 bases at J, with 15 bases between. Germline CDR1 reads SNHLY; CDR2 reads FYNNEI. This CDR3 is 15 amino acids long. As DNA, the CDR3 is TGTGCCAGCAGTTCCCAGGAGGGCGGATACAATGAGCAGTTCTTC. Translating gives CASSSQEGGYNEQFF.

V is TRBV7-2 and J is TRBJ2-3; D ambiguous. Trimming took off 2 bases at V and 2 bases at J, with 5 bases between the two ends. This CDR3 is built from 13 residues. Germline CDR1 SGHTA, CDR2 FQGNSA. In nucleotides, the CDR3 is TGTGCCAGCAGCTTAAGCATCACAGATACGCAGTATTTT. This gives the protein CASSLSITDTQYF.

With regard to this clone: Other nucleotide sequences from this sample produce the same CDR3. The chain carries TRBV19 and TRBJ1-2; the D gene is possibly TRBD1 (5 bases). Deletions cut 4 bases from V and 0 bases from J, with 9 bases between. Germline assignment: CDR1 LNHDA and CDR2 SQIVND (reference sequence). This CDR3 has 14 amino acids. The CDR3 here is CASSTGGTNYGYTF. The CDR3 nucleotides are TGTGCCAGTAGTACGGGGGGAACTAACTATGGCTACACCTTC. Filled out from reference TRBV19 and TRBJ1-2, the complete variable domain reads DGGITQSPKYLFRKEGQNVTLSCEQNLNHDAMYWYRQDPGQGLRLIYYSQIVNDFQKGDIAEGYSVSREKKESFPLTVTSAQKNPTAFYLCASSTGGTNYGYTFGSGTRLTVV.

The chain employs TRBV27 and TRBJ1-2, with D maybe TRBD1 (5 bases). The CDR3 covers 15 residues. The germline CDR1 and CDR2 sequences are MNHEY and SMNVEV (reference sequence). The germline V and J ends were trimmed by 3 bases and 4 bases, with 15 bases remaining between them. The CDR3 protein is CASSLGGRGSYGYTF. The CDR3, as DNA: TGTGCCAGCAGTTTGGGCGGTAGGGGATCCTATGGCTACACCTTC.

Comments on this clone: Its ends do not fully match the called genes, so a read error is possible. This chain connects TRBV9 to TRBJ1-4, with TRBD1 matching 8 bases. Looked up from germline, CDR1 is SGDLS and CDR2 is YYNGEE. The CDR3 is made up of 14 amino acids. The CDR3 loop reads CASSETGESEELFF. The CDR3 DNA reads TGTGCCAGCAGCGAGACAGGGGAGAGTGAAGAACTGTTTTTT.